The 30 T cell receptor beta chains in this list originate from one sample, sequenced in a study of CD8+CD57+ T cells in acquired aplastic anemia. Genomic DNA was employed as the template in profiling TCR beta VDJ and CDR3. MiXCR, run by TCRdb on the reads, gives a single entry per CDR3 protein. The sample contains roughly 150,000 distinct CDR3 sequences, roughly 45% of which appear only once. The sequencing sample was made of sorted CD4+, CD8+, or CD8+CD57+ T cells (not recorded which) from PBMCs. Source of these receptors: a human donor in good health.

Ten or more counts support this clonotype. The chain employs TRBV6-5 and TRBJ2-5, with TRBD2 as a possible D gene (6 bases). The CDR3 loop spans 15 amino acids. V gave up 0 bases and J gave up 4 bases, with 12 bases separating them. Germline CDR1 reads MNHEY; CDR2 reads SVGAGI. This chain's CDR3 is CASSYSTSLAETQYF. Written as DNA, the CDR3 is TGTGCCAGCAGTTACTCGACTAGTTTAGCAGAGACCCAGTACTTC.

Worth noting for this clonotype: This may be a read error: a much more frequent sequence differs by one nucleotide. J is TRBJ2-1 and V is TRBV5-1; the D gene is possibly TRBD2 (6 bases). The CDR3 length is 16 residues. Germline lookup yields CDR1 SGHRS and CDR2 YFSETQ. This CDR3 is CASSFTGTYSYNEQLF. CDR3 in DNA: TGCGCCAGCAGCTTTACCGGGACTTATTCCTACAATGAGCAGCTCTTC.

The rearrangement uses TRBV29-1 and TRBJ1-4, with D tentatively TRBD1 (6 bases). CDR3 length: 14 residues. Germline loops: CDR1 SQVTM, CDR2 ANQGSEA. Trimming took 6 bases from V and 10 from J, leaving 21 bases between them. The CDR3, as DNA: TGCAGCGTCGTGGCAGTTGGTGGAGGGGGAAAACTGTTTTTT. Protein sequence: CSVVAVGGGGKLFF.

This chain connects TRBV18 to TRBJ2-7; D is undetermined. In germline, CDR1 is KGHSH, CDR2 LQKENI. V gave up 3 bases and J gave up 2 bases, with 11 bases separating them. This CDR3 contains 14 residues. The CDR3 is CASSPRAGPYEQYF. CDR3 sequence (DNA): TGTGCCAGCTCACCTAGGGCCGGACCCTACGAGCAGTACTTC.

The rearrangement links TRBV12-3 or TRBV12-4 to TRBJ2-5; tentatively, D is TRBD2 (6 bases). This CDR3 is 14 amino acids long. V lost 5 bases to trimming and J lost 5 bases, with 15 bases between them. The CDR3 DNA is TGTGCCAGCAGTCGAGATGGGAGGATGGAGACCCAGTACTTC. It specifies CASSRDGRMETQYF.

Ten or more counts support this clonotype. CDR3 amino acids: CASSRVGAYEQYF. The CDR3 nucleotides are TGTGCCAGCAGCCGAGTCGGGGCCTACGAGCAGTACTTC. The chain links TRBV3-1 to TRBJ2-7, with TRBD2 as a possible D gene (5 bases). CDR3 length equals 13 residues. V dropped 4 bases and J dropped 2 bases, with 9 bases sitting between them. Germline CDR1 LGHDT, CDR2 YNNKEL (reference sequence).

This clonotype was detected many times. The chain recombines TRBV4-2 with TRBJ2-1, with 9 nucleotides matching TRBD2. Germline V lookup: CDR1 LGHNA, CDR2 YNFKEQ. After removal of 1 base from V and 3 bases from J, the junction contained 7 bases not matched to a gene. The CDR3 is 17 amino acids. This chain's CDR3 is CASSQGMVTSGYNEQFF. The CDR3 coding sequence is TGTGCCAGCAGCCAAGGTATGGTGACTAGCGGCTACAATGAGCAGTTCTTC.

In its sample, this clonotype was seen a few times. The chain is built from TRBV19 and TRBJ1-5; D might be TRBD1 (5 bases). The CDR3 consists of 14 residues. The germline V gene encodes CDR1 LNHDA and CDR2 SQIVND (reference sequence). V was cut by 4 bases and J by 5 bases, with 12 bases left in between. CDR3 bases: TGTGCCAGTAGTACGGGGCAGCCATATCAGCCCCAGCATTTT. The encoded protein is CASSTGQPYQPQHF.

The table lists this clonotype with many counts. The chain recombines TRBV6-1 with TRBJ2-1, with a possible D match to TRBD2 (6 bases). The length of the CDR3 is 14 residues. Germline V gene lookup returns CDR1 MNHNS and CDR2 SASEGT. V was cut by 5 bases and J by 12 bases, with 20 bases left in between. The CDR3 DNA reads TGTGCCAGCAGTCGCGTCTCGGGGGAACTAGGGCAGTTCTTC. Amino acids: CASSRVSGELGQFF.

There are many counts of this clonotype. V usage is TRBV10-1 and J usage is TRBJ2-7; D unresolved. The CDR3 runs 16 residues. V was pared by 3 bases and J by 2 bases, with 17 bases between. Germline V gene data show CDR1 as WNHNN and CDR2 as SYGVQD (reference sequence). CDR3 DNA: TGCGCCAGCAGTGATTCCCGACTTGACCCTACCTACGAGCAGTACTTC. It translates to CASSDSRLDPTYEQYF.

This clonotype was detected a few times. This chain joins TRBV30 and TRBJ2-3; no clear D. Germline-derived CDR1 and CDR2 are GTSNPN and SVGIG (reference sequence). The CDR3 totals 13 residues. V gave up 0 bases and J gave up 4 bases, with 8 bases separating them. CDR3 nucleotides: TGTGCCTGGAGTGTAACCTGGGCAGATACGCAGTATTTT. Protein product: CAWSVTWADTQYF.

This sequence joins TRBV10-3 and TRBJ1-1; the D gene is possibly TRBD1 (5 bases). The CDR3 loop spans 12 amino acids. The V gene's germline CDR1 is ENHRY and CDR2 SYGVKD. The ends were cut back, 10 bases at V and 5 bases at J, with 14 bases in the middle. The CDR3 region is CASSLGETEAFF. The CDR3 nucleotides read TGTGCCAGCAGCCTAGGGGAGACTGAAGCTTTCTTT.

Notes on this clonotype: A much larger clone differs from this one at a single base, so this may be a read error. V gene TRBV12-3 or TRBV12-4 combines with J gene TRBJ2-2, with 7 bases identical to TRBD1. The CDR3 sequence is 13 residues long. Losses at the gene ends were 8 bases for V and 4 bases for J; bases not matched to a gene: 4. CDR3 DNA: TGTGCCAGCGGGCGACAGGGCACCGGGGAGCTGTTTTTT. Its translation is CASGRQGTGELFF.

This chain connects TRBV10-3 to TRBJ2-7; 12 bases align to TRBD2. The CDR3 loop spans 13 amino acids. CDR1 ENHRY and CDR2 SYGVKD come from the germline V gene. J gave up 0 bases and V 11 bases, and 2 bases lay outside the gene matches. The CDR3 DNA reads TGTGCCTCGACTAGCGGGAGCTCCTACGAGCAGTACTTC. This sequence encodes CASTSGSSYEQYF.

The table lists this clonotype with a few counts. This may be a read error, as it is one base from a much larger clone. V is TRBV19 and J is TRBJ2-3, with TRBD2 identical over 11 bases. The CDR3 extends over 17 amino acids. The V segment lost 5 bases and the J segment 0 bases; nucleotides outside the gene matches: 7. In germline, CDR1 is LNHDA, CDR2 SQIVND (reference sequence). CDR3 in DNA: TGTGCCAGTAGTGTTGGGGGACTAGCGGTAAGCACAGATACGCAGTATTTT. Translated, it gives CASSVGGLAVSTDTQYF.

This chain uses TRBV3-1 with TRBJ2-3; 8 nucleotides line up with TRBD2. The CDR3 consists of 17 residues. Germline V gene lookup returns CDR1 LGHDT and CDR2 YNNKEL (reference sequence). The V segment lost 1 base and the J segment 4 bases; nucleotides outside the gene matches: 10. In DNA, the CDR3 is TGTGCCAGCAGCCAAGCTAAGGTGGGACTAGGCGCAGATACGCAGTATTTT. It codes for CASSQAKVGLGADTQYF.

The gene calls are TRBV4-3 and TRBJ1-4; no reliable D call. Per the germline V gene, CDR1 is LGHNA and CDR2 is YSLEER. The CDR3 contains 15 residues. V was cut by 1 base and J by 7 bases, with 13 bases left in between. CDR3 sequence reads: CASSQGRGIVEKLFF. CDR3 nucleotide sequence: TGCGCCAGCAGCCAAGGACGGGGAATCGTTGAAAAACTGTTTTTT.

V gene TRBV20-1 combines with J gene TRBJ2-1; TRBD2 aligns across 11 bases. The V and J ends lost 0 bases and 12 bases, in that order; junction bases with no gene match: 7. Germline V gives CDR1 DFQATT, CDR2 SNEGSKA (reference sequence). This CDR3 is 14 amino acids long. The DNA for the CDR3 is TGCAGTGCTAGAGATCCTAGCGGGAGGATTCGGCAGTTCTTC. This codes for CSARDPSGRIRQFF.

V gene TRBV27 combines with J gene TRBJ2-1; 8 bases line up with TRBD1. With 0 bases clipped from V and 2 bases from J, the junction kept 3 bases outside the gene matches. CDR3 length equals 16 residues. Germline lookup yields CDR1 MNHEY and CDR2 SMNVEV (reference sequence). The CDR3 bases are TGTGCCAGCAGTTTATCGGTGGGACAGGCCTACAATGAGCAGTTCTTC. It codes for CASSLSVGQAYNEQFF.

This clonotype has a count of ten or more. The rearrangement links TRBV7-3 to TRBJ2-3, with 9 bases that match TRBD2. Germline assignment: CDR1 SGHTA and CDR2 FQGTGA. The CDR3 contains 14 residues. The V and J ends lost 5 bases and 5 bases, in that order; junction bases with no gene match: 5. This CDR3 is CASSPGLAGDTQYF. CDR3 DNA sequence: TGTGCCAGCAGCCCGGGACTAGCCGGAGATACGCAGTATTTT.

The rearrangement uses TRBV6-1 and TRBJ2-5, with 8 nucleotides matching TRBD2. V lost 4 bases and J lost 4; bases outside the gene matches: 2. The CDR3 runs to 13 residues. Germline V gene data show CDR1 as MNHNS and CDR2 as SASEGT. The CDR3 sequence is CASSVGGGETQYF. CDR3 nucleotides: TGTGCCAGCAGTGTCGGGGGGGGAGAGACCCAGTACTTC.

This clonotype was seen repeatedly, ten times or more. The CDR3: CASSTGTGRSISPLHF. The CDR3 DNA is TGTGCCAGCAGTACCGGGACAGGGAGGTCAATTTCACCCCTCCACTTT. The V gene is TRBV6-1, the J gene TRBJ1-6; 9 bases map to TRBD1. Germline CDR1 MNHNS, CDR2 SASEGT. This CDR3 is built from 16 residues. V lost 5 bases to trimming and J lost 9 bases; unmatched junction nucleotides: 11.

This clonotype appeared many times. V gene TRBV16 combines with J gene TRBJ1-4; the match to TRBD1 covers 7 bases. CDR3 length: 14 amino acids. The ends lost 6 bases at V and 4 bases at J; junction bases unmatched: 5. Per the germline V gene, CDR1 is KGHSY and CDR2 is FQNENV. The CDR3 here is CASRGTVRNEKLFF. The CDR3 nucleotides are TGTGCCAGCAGGGGGACAGTGCGTAATGAAAAACTGTTTTTT.

CDR3: CASSYAPGQGTTYGYTF. The CDR3 DNA reads TGTGCCAGCAGTTACGCACCGGGACAGGGGACAACCTATGGCTACACCTTC. The chain combines TRBV6-2 or TRBV6-3 with TRBJ1-2, with 10 bases identical to TRBD1. V lost 2 bases to trimming and J lost 4 bases; unmatched junction nucleotides: 10. Germline CDR1 is MNHEY and CDR2 is SVGEGT. This CDR3 contains 17 residues.

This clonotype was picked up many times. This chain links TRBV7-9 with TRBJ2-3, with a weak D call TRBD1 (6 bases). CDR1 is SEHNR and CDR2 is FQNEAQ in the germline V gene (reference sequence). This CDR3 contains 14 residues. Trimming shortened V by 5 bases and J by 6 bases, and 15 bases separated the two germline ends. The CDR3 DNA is TGTGCCAGCAGCCCCGACAGGTTCGGCGATACGCAGTATTTT. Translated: CASSPDRFGDTQYF.

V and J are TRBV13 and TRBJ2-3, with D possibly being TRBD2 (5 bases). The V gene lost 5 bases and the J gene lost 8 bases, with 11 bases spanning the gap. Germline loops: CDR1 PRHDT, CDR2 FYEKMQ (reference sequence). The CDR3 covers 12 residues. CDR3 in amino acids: CASSQAAGTQYF. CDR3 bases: TGTGCCAGCAGCCAAGCGGCGGGTACGCAGTATTTT. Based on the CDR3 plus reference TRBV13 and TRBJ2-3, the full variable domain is AAGVIQSPRHLIKEKRETATLKCYPIPRHDTVYWYQQGPGQDPQFLISFYEKMQSDKGSIPDRFSAQQFSDYHSELNMSSLELGDSALYFCASSQAAGTQYFGPGTRLTVL.

CDR3 in DNA: TGTGCCAGCAGCCAAGTATTCGCGCCGTACGCCGAGCAGTACTTC. Translated, it gives CASSQVFAPYAEQYF. V is TRBV14 and J is TRBJ2-7; D gene unclear. The germline V gene encodes CDR1 SGHDN and CDR2 FVKESK. The CDR3 consists of 15 residues. With 1 base removed from V and 6 bases from J, the gap between germline ends came to 16 bases.

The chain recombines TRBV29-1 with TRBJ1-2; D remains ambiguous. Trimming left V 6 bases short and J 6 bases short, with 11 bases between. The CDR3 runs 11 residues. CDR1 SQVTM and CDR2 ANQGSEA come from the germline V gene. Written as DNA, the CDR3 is TGCAGCGTCCGCCCCACCGATGGCTACACCTTC. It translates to CSVRPTDGYTF.

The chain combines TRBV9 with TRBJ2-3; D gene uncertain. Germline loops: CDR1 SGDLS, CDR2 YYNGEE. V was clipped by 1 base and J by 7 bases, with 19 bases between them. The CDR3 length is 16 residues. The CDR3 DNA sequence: TGTGCCAGCAGCGTAAACGACAACCCCGCCGCCAATACGCAGTATTTT. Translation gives CASSVNDNPAANTQYF.

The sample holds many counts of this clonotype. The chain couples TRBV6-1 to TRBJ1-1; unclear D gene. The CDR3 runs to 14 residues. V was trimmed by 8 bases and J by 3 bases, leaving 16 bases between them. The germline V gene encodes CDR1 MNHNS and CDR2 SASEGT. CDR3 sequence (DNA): TGTGCCAGCGGCCTTACCGTAGGCGACACTGAAGCTTTCTTT. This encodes CASGLTVGDTEAFF.